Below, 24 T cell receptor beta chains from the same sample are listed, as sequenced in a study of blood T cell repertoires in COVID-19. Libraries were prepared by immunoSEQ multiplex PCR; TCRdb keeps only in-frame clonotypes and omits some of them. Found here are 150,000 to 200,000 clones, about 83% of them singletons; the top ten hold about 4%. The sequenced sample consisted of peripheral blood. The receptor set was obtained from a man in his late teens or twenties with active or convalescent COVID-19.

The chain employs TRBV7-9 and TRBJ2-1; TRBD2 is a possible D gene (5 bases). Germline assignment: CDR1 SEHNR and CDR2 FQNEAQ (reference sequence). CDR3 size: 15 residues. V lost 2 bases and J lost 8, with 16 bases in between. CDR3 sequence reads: CASSLRRGRADEQFF. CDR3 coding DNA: TGTGCCAGCAGCTTAAGGAGAGGGCGGGCGGATGAGCAGTTCTTC.

The DNA for the CDR3 is TGTGCCAGCAGTTACTCGATAAGCGGATACAATGAGCAGTTCTTC. Protein sequence: CASSYSISGYNEQFF. The J gene is TRBJ2-1, the V gene TRBV6-5; the D gene is possibly TRBD2 (5 bases). Per germline, CDR1 MNHEY and CDR2 SVGAGI. CDR3 length: 15 residues. V lost 0 bases and J 4 bases, leaving 10 bases between the germline ends.

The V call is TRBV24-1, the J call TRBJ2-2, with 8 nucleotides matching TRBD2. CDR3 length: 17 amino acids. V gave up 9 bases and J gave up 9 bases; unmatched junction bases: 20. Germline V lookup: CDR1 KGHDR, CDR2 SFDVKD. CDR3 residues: CATGVSIRGGWRRELFF. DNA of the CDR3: TGTGCCACCGGCGTCAGTATCCGGGGGGGCTGGAGGAGGGAGCTGTTTTTT.

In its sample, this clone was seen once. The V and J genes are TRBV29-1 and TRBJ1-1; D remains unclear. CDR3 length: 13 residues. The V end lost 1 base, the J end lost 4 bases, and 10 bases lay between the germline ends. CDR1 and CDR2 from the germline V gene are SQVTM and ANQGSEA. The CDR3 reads CSVEGWRVTEAFF. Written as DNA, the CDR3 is TGCAGCGTTGAAGGCTGGAGGGTCACTGAAGCTTTCTTT.

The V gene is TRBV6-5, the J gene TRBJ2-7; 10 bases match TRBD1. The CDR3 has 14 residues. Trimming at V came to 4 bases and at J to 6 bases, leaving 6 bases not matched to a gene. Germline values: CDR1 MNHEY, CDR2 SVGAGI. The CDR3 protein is CASSFRTGGIEQYF. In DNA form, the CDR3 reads TGTGCCAGCAGTTTCCGGACAGGGGGTATCGAGCAGTACTTC.

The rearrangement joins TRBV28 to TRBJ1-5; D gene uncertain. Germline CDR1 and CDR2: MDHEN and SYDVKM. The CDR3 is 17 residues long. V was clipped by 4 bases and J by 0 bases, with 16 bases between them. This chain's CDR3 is CASSSHQTAYSNQPQHF. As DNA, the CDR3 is TGTGCCAGCAGTTCGCACCAGACTGCGTATAGCAATCAGCCCCAGCATTTT.

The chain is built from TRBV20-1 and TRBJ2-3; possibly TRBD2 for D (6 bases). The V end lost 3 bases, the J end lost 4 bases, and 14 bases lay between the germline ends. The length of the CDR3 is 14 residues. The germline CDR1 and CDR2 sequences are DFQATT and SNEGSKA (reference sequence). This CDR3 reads CSASSGERADTQYF. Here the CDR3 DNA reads TGCAGTGCTAGTTCGGGAGAGAGAGCAGATACGCAGTATTTT.

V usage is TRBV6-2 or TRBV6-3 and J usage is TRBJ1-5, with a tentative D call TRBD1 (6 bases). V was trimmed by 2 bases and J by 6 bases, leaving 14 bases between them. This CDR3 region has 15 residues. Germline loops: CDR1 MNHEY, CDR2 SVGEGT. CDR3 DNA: TGTGCCAGCAGTTACACCCCAGGGGAGGGTCAGCCCCAGCATTTT. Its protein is CASSYTPGEGQPQHF.

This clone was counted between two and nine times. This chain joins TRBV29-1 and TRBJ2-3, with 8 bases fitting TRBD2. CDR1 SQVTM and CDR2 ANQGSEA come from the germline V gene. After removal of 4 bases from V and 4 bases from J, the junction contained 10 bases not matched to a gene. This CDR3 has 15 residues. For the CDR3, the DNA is TGCAGCGTTGTACCGCGTCGGGGGGGTGCAGATACGCAGTATTTT. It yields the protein CSVVPRRGGADTQYF.

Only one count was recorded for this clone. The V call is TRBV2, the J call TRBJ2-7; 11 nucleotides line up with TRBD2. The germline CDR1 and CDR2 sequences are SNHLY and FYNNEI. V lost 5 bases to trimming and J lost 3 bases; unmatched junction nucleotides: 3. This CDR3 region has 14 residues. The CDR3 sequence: CASSRLAGNYEQYF. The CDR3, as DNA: TGTGCCAGCAGTAGACTAGCGGGAAACTACGAGCAGTACTTC.

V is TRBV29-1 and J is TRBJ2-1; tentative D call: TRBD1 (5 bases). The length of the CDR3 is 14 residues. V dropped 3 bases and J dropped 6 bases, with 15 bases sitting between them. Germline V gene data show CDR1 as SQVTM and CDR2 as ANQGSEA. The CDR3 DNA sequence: TGCAGCGTTGACAGCATACCCCAGGGCAATGAGCAGTTCTTC. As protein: CSVDSIPQGNEQFF.

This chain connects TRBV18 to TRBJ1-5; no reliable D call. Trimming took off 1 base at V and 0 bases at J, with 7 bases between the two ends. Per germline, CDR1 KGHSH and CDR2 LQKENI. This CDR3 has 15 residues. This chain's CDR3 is CASSPQEYSNQPQHF. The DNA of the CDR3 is TGTGCCAGCTCACCACAGGAGTATAGCAATCAGCCCCAGCATTTT.

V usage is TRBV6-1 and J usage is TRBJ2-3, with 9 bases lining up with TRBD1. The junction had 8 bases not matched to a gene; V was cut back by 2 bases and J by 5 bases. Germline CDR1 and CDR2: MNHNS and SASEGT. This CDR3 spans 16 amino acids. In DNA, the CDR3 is TGTGCCAGCAGTGAAACGCCGGGACAGGGAAAAGATACGCAGTATTTT. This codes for CASSETPGQGKDTQYF.

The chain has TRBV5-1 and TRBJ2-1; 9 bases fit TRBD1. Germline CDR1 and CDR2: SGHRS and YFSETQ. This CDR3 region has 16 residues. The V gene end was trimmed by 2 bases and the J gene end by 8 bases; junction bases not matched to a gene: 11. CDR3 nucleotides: TGCGCCAGCAGCTTTGCGAATCGGGACAGGGACGATGAGCAGTTCTTC. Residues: CASSFANRDRDDEQFF.

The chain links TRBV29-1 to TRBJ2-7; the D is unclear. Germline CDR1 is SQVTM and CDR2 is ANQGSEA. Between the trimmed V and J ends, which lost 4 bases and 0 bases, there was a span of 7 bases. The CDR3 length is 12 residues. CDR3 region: CSVAVSSYEQYF. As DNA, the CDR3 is TGCAGCGTTGCCGTTTCCTCCTACGAGCAGTACTTC.

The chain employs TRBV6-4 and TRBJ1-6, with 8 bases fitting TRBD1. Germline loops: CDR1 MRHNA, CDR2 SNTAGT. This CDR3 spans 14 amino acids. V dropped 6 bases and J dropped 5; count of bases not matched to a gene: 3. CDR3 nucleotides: TGTGCCAGCAGCCGACAGGGGCATAATTCACCCCTCCACTTT. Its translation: CASSRQGHNSPLHF.

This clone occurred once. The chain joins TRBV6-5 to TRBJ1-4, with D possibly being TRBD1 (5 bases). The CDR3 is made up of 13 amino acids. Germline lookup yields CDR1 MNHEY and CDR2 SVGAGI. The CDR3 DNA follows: TGTGCAGCAGCTAGGGGTTGGGGTGAAAAACTGTTTTTT. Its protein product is CAAARGWGEKLFF.

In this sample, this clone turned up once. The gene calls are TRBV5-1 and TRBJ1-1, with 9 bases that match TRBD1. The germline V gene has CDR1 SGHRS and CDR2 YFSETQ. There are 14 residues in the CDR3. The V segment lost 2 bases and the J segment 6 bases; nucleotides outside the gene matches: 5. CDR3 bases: TGCGCCAGCAGCTTTACAGGGGGCAGGGCTGAAGCTTTCTTT. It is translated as CASSFTGGRAEAFF.

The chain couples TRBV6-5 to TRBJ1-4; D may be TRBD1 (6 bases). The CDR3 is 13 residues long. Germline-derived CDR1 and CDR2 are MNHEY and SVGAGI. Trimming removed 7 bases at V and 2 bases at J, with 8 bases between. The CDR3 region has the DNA TGTGCCAGCAATAGGGGGACTAATGAAAAACTGTTTTTT. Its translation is CASNRGTNEKLFF.

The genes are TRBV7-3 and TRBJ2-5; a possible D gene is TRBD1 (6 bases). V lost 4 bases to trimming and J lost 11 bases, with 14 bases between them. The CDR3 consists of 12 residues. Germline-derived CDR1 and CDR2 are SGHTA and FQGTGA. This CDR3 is CASSSSGVKQYF. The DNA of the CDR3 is TGTGCCAGCAGCTCATCAGGGGTCAAGCAGTACTTC.

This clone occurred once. The CDR3 here is CASSLQRNWNTGELFF. For the CDR3, the DNA is TGTGCCAGCAGCCTCCAGAGGAATTGGAACACCGGGGAGCTGTTTTTT. This sequence joins TRBV7-2 and TRBJ2-2, with no clear D. The germline CDR1 and CDR2 sequences are SGHTA and FQGNSA. The CDR3 is 16 residues long. V lost 5 bases and J 1 base, leaving 14 bases between the germline ends.

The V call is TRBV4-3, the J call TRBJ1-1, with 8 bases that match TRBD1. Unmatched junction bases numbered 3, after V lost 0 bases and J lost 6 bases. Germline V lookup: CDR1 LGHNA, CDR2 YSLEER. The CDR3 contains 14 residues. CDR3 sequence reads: CASSQDQTGAEAFF. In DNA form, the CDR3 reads TGCGCCAGCAGCCAAGATCAGACAGGGGCTGAAGCTTTCTTT.

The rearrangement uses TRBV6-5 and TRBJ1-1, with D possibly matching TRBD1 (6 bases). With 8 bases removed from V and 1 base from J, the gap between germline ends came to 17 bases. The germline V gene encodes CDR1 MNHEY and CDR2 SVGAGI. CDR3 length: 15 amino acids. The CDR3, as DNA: TGTGCCAGCTCGAGGGGGGGCGCGGAGAACACTGAAGCTTTCTTT. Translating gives CASSRGGAENTEAFF.

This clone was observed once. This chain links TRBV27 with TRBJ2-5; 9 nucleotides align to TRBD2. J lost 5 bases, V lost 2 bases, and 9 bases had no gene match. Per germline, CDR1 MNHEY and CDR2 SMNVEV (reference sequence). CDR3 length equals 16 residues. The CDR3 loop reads CASSLIGLAGRETQYF. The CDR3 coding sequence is TGTGCCAGCAGTTTAATCGGGCTAGCGGGACGGGAGACCCAGTACTTC.